Presented here are 28 T cell receptor beta chains from one specimen sequenced in a study of beta chain features in type 1 diabetes. The study's findings and limits: In all four CD4+ subsets, TCRB CDR3 length was significantly, moderately reduced in type 1 diabetes.

The sequenced template was cDNA made from the entire isolated RNA. Profiled with immunoSEQ multiplex PCR; TCRdb holds only in-frame clones, not every one. The sample consists of 330,000 or so clones, around 12% of them appearing once. Antigen specificity for these receptors is unknown. The sequenced sample consisted of naive CD4+ T cells from blood. The receptors stem from a woman between 18 and 29 years old with type 1 diabetes.

This chain links TRBV5-4 with TRBJ2-5; 8 bases line up with TRBD2. Germline V CDR1 and CDR2: SGHNT, YYREEE (reference sequence). J was trimmed by 4 bases and V by 7 bases; bases with no gene match: 9. The CDR3 covers 14 residues. Here the CDR3 reads CASAAAGGVETQYF. The CDR3 bases are TGTGCCAGCGCCGCGGCGGGAGGAGTAGAGACCCAGTACTTC.

The chain couples TRBV7-9 to TRBJ2-2; D remains ambiguous. Per the germline V gene, CDR1 is SEHNR and CDR2 is FQNEAQ (reference sequence). Trimming took 6 bases from V and 6 from J, leaving 14 bases between them. This CDR3 contains 14 residues. CDR3 in DNA: TGTGCCAGCAGTCCTTCCCGGGTCCCCGGGGAGCTGTTTTTT. Translated, it gives CASSPSRVPGELFF.

The chain links TRBV7-2 to TRBJ1-2; D gene uncertain. This CDR3 region has 14 residues. Per germline, CDR1 SGHTA and CDR2 FQGNSA. The V and J ends lost 5 bases and 0 bases respectively, with 10 bases between them. CDR3 sequence (DNA): TGTGCCAGCAGCGGGTCGCGGGCTAACTATGGCTACACCTTC. Translated: CASSGSRANYGYTF.

The chain carries TRBV5-4 and TRBJ1-1, with a tentative D call TRBD1 (6 bases). The V and J ends lost 2 bases and 1 base respectively, with 9 bases between them. The CDR3 covers 14 residues. CDR1 is SGHNT and CDR2 is YYREEE in the germline V gene (reference sequence). CDR3 residues: CASSLQGRNTEAFF. The CDR3, as DNA: TGTGCCAGCAGCTTACAGGGACGGAACACTGAAGCTTTCTTT. The full variable domain, its missing parts supplied by reference TRBV5-4 and TRBJ1-1, is ETGVTQSPTHLIKTRGQQVTLRCSSQSGHNTVSWYQQALGQGPQFIFQYYREEENGRGNFPPRFSGLQFPNYSSELNVNALELDDSALYLCASSLQGRNTEAFFGQGTRLTVV.

In its sample, this clone was seen a few times. The chain couples TRBV19 to TRBJ2-1, with 7 positions matching TRBD2. V was clipped by 4 bases and J by 0 bases; unmatched bases: 3. The length of the CDR3 is 15 residues. Germline V gene data show CDR1 as LNHDA and CDR2 as SQIVND (reference sequence). CDR3 nucleotide sequence: TGTGCCAGTAGTAGCGGGAGCAGCTCCTACAATGAGCAGTTCTTC. Translation: CASSSGSSSYNEQFF. Looking up the rest from reference TRBV19 and TRBJ2-1 gives the full variable domain: DGGITQSPKYLFRKEGQNVTLSCEQNLNHDAMYWYRQDPGQGLRLIYYSQIVNDFQKGDIAEGYSVSREKKESFPLTVTSAQKNPTAFYLCASSSGSSSYNEQFFGPGTRLTVL.

This chain joins TRBV9 and TRBJ2-7, with a possible D match to TRBD2 (5 bases). The ends were cut back, 4 bases at V and 1 base at J, with 12 bases in the middle. The CDR3 loop spans 14 amino acids. Per germline, CDR1 SGDLS and CDR2 YYNGEE. DNA of the CDR3: TGTGCCAGCAGCCCTAGCCCCCAGTCCTACGAGCAGTACTTC. This sequence encodes CASSPSPQSYEQYF.

CDR3 sequence reads: CASRLFRGEKLFF. The DNA for the CDR3 is TGTGCCAGCAGACTCTTTCGGGGTGAAAAACTGTTTTTT. The chain is built from TRBV14 and TRBJ1-4; no clear D gene. The germline V gene has CDR1 SGHDN and CDR2 FVKESK. The V gene lost 6 bases and the J gene lost 7 bases, with 12 bases spanning the gap. The CDR3 contains 13 residues.

This rearrangement joins TRBV4-3 to TRBJ2-3; D is uncertain. The CDR3 is 17 amino acids. The germline CDR1 and CDR2 sequences are LGHNA and YSLEER. Trimming removed 1 base at V and 0 bases at J, with 14 bases between. As DNA, the CDR3 is TGCGCCAGCAGCCAAGGGAGCGTTCCCGAAAGCACAGATACGCAGTATTTT. Translation: CASSQGSVPESTDTQYF.

The chain joins TRBV4-3 to TRBJ2-3; maybe TRBD2 (6 bases). Germline CDR1 and CDR2: LGHNA and YSLEER. CDR3 length: 16 residues. Deletions cut 0 bases from V and 1 base from J, with 11 bases between. The CDR3 region has the DNA TGCGCCAGCAGCCAAGATCTAGGGACTGGCACAGATACGCAGTATTTT. Translating it yields CASSQDLGTGTDTQYF.

This chain joins TRBV9 and TRBJ2-5; 10 bases match TRBD1. Germline assignment: CDR1 SGDLS and CDR2 YYNGEE. With 4 bases clipped from V and 7 bases from J, the junction kept 4 bases outside the gene matches. The CDR3 extends over 13 amino acids. The CDR3 reads CASSTGTGVTQYF. CDR3 nucleotide sequence: TGTGCCAGCAGCACCGGGACAGGGGTGACCCAGTACTTC.

This clone appeared a few times. The rearrangement links TRBV19 to TRBJ2-1; no clear D gene. The length of the CDR3 is 11 residues. The V and J ends lost 3 bases and 8 bases respectively, with 5 bases between them. Germline CDR1 is LNHDA and CDR2 is SQIVND (reference sequence). CDR3 coding DNA: TGTGCCAGTAGTATTCGAGATGAGCAGTTCTTC. Amino acids: CASSIRDEQFF.

This clone was picked up a small number of times. The rearrangement links TRBV9 to TRBJ2-7; D gene ambiguous. Germline loops: CDR1 SGDLS, CDR2 YYNGEE. The V end was cut by 0 bases, the J end by 2 bases, with 12 bases between. The CDR3 covers 15 residues. The CDR3 loop reads CASSVASGPTYEQYF. The CDR3 coding sequence is TGTGCCAGCAGCGTAGCGTCAGGTCCAACCTACGAGCAGTACTTC.

The chain combines TRBV9 with TRBJ2-1, with D maybe TRBD2 (6 bases). The CDR3 loop spans 13 amino acids. Trimming pared 3 bases from V and 4 bases from J, leaving 8 bases between. The germline V gene has CDR1 SGDLS and CDR2 YYNGEE. Here the CDR3 reads CASSAGRYNEQFF. In DNA form, the CDR3 reads TGTGCCAGCAGCGCGGGGAGGTACAATGAGCAGTTCTTC.

This clone appeared a few times. The chain couples TRBV2 to TRBJ2-1; 9 positions agree with TRBD2. From germline, CDR1 is SNHLY and CDR2 FYNNEI. The CDR3 totals 15 residues. J was trimmed by 6 bases and V by 6 bases; bases with no gene match: 9. The CDR3 here is CASRTLRGGANEQFF. CDR3 in DNA: TGTGCCAGCAGGACCCTTCGCGGGGGGGCCAATGAGCAGTTCTTC.

The rearrangement joins TRBV27 to TRBJ2-2; the D gene is possibly TRBD1 (6 bases). This CDR3 comprises 15 residues. Trimming took off 4 bases at V and 5 bases at J, with 14 bases between the two ends. The germline gives CDR1 MNHEY, CDR2 SMNVEV (reference sequence). The CDR3 here is CASSWDHRVTGELFF. The CDR3 DNA sequence: TGTGCCAGCAGTTGGGACCACAGGGTTACCGGGGAGCTGTTTTTT.

This clone was counted a few times. V is TRBV18 and J is TRBJ1-5; D call uncertain. Trimming stripped 3 bases from V and 3 bases from J, with 15 bases between. CDR3 length: 16 amino acids. Germline values: CDR1 KGHSH, CDR2 LQKENI. CDR3 coding DNA: TGTGCCAGCTCACCCGGGAGATCCACTGACAATCAGCCCCAGCATTTT. Amino acids: CASSPGRSTDNQPQHF.

This clone was detected only once. The J gene is TRBJ1-2, the V gene TRBV4-1; D might be TRBD1 (5 bases). V was cut by 4 bases and J by 1 base, with 10 bases left in between. The CDR3 extends over 14 amino acids. The germline V gene encodes CDR1 MGHRA and CDR2 YSYEKL. The CDR3, as DNA: TGCGCCAGCAGCCCGGACGGGGGTAACTATGGCTACACCTTC. Amino acid sequence: CASSPDGGNYGYTF.

The chain links TRBV29-1 to TRBJ1-2, with D tentatively TRBD1 (5 bases). The CDR3 has 12 amino acids. Germline CDR1 SQVTM, CDR2 ANQGSEA. Trimming stripped 6 bases from V and 5 bases from J, with 13 bases between. The CDR3 loop is CSVRQPIYGYTF. For the CDR3, the DNA is TGCAGCGTCCGACAGCCAATTTATGGCTACACCTTC.

This chain joins TRBV7-9 and TRBJ2-7; 8 bases align to TRBD2. This CDR3 spans 16 amino acids. Germline trimming cut 5 bases from V and 2 bases from J; bases unmatched to any gene: 11. Germline loops: CDR1 SEHNR, CDR2 FQNEAQ (reference sequence). The CDR3 is CASSRPAGLDPYEQYF. CDR3 sequence (DNA): TGTGCCAGCAGCCGTCCAGCGGGACTAGATCCCTACGAGCAGTACTTC.

The rearrangement links TRBV18 to TRBJ1-3; D not certain. This CDR3 has 16 amino acids. Germline CDR1 KGHSH, CDR2 LQKENI. The V end was cut by 3 bases, the J end by 0 bases, with 12 bases between. Here the CDR3 DNA reads TGTGCCAGCTCACCCGACACCTTCCACTCTGGAAACACCATATATTTT. It yields the protein CASSPDTFHSGNTIYF. The full variable domain, in which reference TRBV18 and TRBJ1-3 provide the parts outside the CDR3, is NAGVMQNPRHLVRRRGQEARLRCSPMKGHSHVYWYRQLPEEGLKFMVYLQKENIIDESGMPKERFSAEFPKEGPSILRIQQVVRGDSAAYFCASSPDTFHSGNTIYFGEGSWLTVV.

In its sample, this clone was seen a few times. The J gene is TRBJ2-4, the V gene TRBV7-9, with 7 positions matching TRBD1. The CDR3 runs to 14 residues. With V trimmed by 5 bases and J by 8 bases, 9 bases remained unmatched. Germline V gives CDR1 SEHNR, CDR2 FQNEAQ (reference sequence). CDR3 in DNA: TGTGCCAGCAGCCGACAGGGTATTGAGGACATTCAGTACTTC. It encodes CASSRQGIEDIQYF. Variable domain in full (rest from reference TRBV7-9 and TRBJ2-4): DTGVSQNPRHKITKRGQNVTFRCDPISEHNRLYWYRQTLGQGPEFLTYFQNEAQLEKSRLLSDRFSAERPKGSFSTLEIQRTEQGDSAMYLCASSRQGIEDIQYFGAGTRLSVL.

This clone was counted a few times. V usage is TRBV7-2 and J usage is TRBJ2-5; D possibly corresponds to TRBD2 (6 bases). The CDR3 is 15 amino acids. Looked up from germline, CDR1 is SGHTA and CDR2 is FQGNSA. Between the trimmed V and J ends, which lost 1 base and 0 bases, there was a span of 9 bases. The CDR3 sequence: CASSLVWEDQETQYF. Here the CDR3 DNA reads TGTGCCAGCAGCTTAGTATGGGAGGACCAAGAGACCCAGTACTTC.

A few counts support this clone. The genes are TRBV6-5 and TRBJ1-4; 7 bases are a match to TRBD1. Germline V gives CDR1 MNHEY, CDR2 SVGAGI. This CDR3 has 15 residues. With 8 bases clipped from V and 4 bases from J, the junction kept 10 bases outside the gene matches. CDR3 DNA sequence: TGTGCCAGCCGGATAGGACAGGCTGATAATGAAAAACTGTTTTTT. This codes for CASRIGQADNEKLFF.

This clone has only a few counts. The V call is TRBV2, the J call TRBJ2-1; D gene ambiguous. V was clipped by 0 bases and J by 0 bases, with 6 bases between them. Germline assignment: CDR1 SNHLY and CDR2 FYNNEI. The CDR3 consists of 15 residues. CDR3 protein: CASSEAWSSYNEQFF. CDR3 sequence (DNA): TGTGCCAGCAGTGAAGCGTGGAGCTCCTACAATGAGCAGTTCTTC. Using reference TRBV2 and TRBJ2-1 for the parts outside the CDR3, the full variable domain is EPEVTQTPSHQVTQMGQEVILRCVPISNHLYFYWYRQILGQKVEFLVSFYNNEISEKSEIFDDQFSVERPDGSNFTLKIRSTKLEDSAMYFCASSEAWSSYNEQFFGPGTRLTVL.

V and J are TRBV10-3 and TRBJ2-2, with TRBD2 as a possible D gene (6 bases). Deletions cut 0 bases from V and 4 bases from J, with 9 bases between. This CDR3 spans 15 amino acids. In germline, CDR1 is ENHRY, CDR2 SYGVKD. CDR3 amino acids: CAISESGGGTGELFF. The CDR3 DNA reads as TGTGCCATCAGTGAGTCGGGAGGCGGCACCGGGGAGCTGTTTTTT.

This clone appeared a few times. CDR3 sequence (DNA): TGCGCCAGCAGCCAAGTAGGAGTGTCCACAGATACGCAGTATTTT. Its protein product is CASSQVGVSTDTQYF. The chain uses TRBV4-1 and TRBJ2-3, with D unresolved. The length of the CDR3 is 15 residues. Per germline, CDR1 MGHRA and CDR2 YSYEKL. Between the trimmed V and J ends, which lost 1 base and 2 bases, there was a span of 10 bases.

The chain joins TRBV27 to TRBJ1-5, with D maybe TRBD1 (6 bases). The length of the CDR3 is 15 residues. Germline V gene lookup returns CDR1 MNHEY and CDR2 SMNVEV (reference sequence). Trimming removed 6 bases from V and 7 bases from J, with 19 bases in between. The chain's CDR3 is CASRLTGWVRQPQHF. As DNA, the CDR3 is TGTGCCAGCAGACTTACAGGGTGGGTTCGCCAGCCCCAGCATTTT.

The table lists this clone with a few counts. The V gene is TRBV6-5, the J gene TRBJ1-5, with TRBD1 as a possible D gene (6 bases). The CDR3 is made up of 15 amino acids. V was shortened by 5 bases and J by 0 bases, with 11 bases between the two germline ends. CDR1 and CDR2 (germline): MNHEY, SVGAGI. The CDR3, as DNA: TGTGCCAGCAGTGCTACAGGGATTAGCAATCAGCCCCAGCATTTT. This codes for CASSATGISNQPQHF.